The 18 T cell receptor beta chains presented below share a single source sample, sequenced in a study of CXCR3-negative and CXCR3-positive naive CD8 T cells. TRB cDNA was prepared as libraries by UMI-labeled 5' RACE. TCRdb reanalyzed the 5' RACE reads and collapses them to one entry per CDR3 protein, without DNA. The sample's table shows 70,000 to 95,000 distinct CDR3 sequences. Sequences were obtained from naive CXCR3- CD8+ T cells from blood. The subset is: CD45RO-CCR7+CD27+CD95- naive CD8+ T cells lacking CXCR3 (TNR3-). The receptors originated from a human donor in good health. Some clones in this sample may be carry-over from other donors' samples.

V and J are TRBV11-3 and TRBJ2-1; the TRBD2 assignment by TCRdb is unverifiable without DNA. CDR1 is SGHNT, CDR2 YENEEA, per germline. This CDR3 region has 13 residues. This CDR3 is CASSARGPNEQFF.

CDR3 region: CASSFPRGSYEQYF. The rearrangement joins TRBV28 to TRBJ2-7; TCRdb calls TRBD2, which cannot be checked without DNA. CDR1 and CDR2 (germline): MDHEN, SYDVKM. CDR3 size: 14 residues.

The CDR3 is CASRKISGEQFF. The chain joins TRBV28 to TRBJ2-1. The CDR3 is 12 residues long. Per the germline V gene, CDR1 is MDHEN and CDR2 is SYDVKM.

The chain is built from TRBV7-9 and TRBJ2-5; TCRdb designates TRBD1, a call that cannot be tested without DNA. The CDR3 has 15 amino acids. Per the germline V gene, CDR1 is SEHNR and CDR2 is FQNEAQ (reference sequence). CDR3: CASSGRDTREETQYF.

This sequence joins TRBV7-9 and TRBJ2-5; the TCRdb call, TRBD1, lacks DNA for checking. CDR1 is SEHNR and CDR2 is FQNEAQ in the germline V gene (reference sequence). The CDR3 contains 15 residues. This CDR3 reads CASSPRIQGRETQYF.

The chain couples TRBV11-3 to TRBJ2-1; TCRdb returns TRBD2, unconfirmable since there is no DNA. Germline V gene lookup returns CDR1 SGHNT and CDR2 YENEEA. This CDR3 spans 14 amino acids. CDR3 protein: CASSSMTSPNEQFF.

The J gene is TRBJ2-7, the V gene TRBV7-6; TCRdb lists TRBD2, though no DNA is available to test this call. The CDR3 consists of 14 residues. Germline CDR1 and CDR2: SGHVS and FNYEAQ. The CDR3 sequence is CASSLGGPSGEQYF.

The CDR3 spells CASSTLTGSSYNEQFF. V and J are TRBV7-9 and TRBJ2-1. Per the germline V gene, CDR1 is SEHNR and CDR2 is FQNEAQ (reference sequence). The CDR3 covers 16 residues.

The chain links TRBV21-1 to TRBJ1-5; TCRdb designates TRBD1, a call that cannot be tested without DNA. TRBV21-1 is a listed pseudogene. The CDR3 runs to 17 residues. CDR3: CASSKKGEGSADQPQHF.

The chain is built from TRBV29-1 and TRBJ2-1; TCRdb outputs TRBD2, but without DNA this stays unchecked. In germline, CDR1 is SQVTM, CDR2 ANQGSEA. This CDR3 has 14 residues. CDR3 region: CSVTGTSGSNEQFF.

The chain's CDR3 is CASSQDRALSYEQYF. This sequence joins TRBV14 and TRBJ2-7; TCRdb lists TRBD2, though no DNA is available to test this call. Germline V gene data show CDR1 as SGHDN and CDR2 as FVKESK. The CDR3 runs to 15 residues.

The genes are TRBV7-9 and TRBJ2-1; TCRdb's D call, TRBD1, is unchecked because there is no DNA. Per the germline V gene, CDR1 is SEHNR and CDR2 is FQNEAQ (reference sequence). The CDR3 covers 19 residues. The CDR3 spells CASSFSGGASLSSYNEQFF. The full variable domain, in which reference TRBV7-9 and TRBJ2-1 provide the parts outside the CDR3, is DTGVSQNPRHKITKRGQNVTFRCDPISEHNRLYWYRQTLGQGPEFLTYFQNEAQLEKSRLLSDRFSAERPKGSFSTLEIQRTEQGDSAMYLCASSFSGGASLSSYNEQFFGPGTRLTVL.

Here the CDR3 reads CASSALKATETQYF. This sequence joins TRBV7-9 and TRBJ2-5. Germline V CDR1 and CDR2: SEHNR, FQNEAQ (reference sequence). The CDR3 is 14 amino acids.

The rearrangement uses TRBV29-1 and TRBJ2-7; TCRdb's D call, TRBD2, is unchecked because there is no DNA. The CDR3 contains 12 residues. Germline CDR1 SQVTM, CDR2 ANQGSEA. The CDR3: CSVLPSGGEQYF.

CDR3 loop: CASADRGYQETQYF. The V gene is TRBV19, the J gene TRBJ2-5; no DNA is available, so the TRBD1 call from TCRdb remains unchecked. The CDR3 contains 14 residues. The germline gives CDR1 LNHDA, CDR2 SQIVND (reference sequence).

This chain joins TRBV27 and TRBJ2-2; TCRdb designates TRBD2, a call that cannot be tested without DNA. The germline V gene encodes CDR1 MNHEY and CDR2 SMNVEV (reference sequence). The CDR3 sequence is 18 residues long. The chain's CDR3 is CASSLRLAGGPDTGELFF.

The V gene is TRBV27, the J gene TRBJ1-1; TCRdb's D call of TRBD1 is untestable without DNA. CDR3 length equals 15 residues. Germline loops: CDR1 MNHEY, CDR2 SMNVEV (reference sequence). CDR3: CASRGQGVGNTEAFF.

The genes are TRBV5-1 and TRBJ2-2. Germline values: CDR1 SGHRS, CDR2 YFSETQ. The CDR3 sequence is 14 residues long. This chain's CDR3 is CASSLGDTSGELFF. Drawing the rest from reference TRBV5-1 and TRBJ2-2, the complete variable domain is KAGVTQTPRYLIKTRGQQVTLSCSPISGHRSVSWYQQTPGQGLQFLFEYFSETQRNKGNFPGRFSGRQFSNSRSEMNVSTLELGDSALYLCASSLGDTSGELFFGEGSRLTVL.